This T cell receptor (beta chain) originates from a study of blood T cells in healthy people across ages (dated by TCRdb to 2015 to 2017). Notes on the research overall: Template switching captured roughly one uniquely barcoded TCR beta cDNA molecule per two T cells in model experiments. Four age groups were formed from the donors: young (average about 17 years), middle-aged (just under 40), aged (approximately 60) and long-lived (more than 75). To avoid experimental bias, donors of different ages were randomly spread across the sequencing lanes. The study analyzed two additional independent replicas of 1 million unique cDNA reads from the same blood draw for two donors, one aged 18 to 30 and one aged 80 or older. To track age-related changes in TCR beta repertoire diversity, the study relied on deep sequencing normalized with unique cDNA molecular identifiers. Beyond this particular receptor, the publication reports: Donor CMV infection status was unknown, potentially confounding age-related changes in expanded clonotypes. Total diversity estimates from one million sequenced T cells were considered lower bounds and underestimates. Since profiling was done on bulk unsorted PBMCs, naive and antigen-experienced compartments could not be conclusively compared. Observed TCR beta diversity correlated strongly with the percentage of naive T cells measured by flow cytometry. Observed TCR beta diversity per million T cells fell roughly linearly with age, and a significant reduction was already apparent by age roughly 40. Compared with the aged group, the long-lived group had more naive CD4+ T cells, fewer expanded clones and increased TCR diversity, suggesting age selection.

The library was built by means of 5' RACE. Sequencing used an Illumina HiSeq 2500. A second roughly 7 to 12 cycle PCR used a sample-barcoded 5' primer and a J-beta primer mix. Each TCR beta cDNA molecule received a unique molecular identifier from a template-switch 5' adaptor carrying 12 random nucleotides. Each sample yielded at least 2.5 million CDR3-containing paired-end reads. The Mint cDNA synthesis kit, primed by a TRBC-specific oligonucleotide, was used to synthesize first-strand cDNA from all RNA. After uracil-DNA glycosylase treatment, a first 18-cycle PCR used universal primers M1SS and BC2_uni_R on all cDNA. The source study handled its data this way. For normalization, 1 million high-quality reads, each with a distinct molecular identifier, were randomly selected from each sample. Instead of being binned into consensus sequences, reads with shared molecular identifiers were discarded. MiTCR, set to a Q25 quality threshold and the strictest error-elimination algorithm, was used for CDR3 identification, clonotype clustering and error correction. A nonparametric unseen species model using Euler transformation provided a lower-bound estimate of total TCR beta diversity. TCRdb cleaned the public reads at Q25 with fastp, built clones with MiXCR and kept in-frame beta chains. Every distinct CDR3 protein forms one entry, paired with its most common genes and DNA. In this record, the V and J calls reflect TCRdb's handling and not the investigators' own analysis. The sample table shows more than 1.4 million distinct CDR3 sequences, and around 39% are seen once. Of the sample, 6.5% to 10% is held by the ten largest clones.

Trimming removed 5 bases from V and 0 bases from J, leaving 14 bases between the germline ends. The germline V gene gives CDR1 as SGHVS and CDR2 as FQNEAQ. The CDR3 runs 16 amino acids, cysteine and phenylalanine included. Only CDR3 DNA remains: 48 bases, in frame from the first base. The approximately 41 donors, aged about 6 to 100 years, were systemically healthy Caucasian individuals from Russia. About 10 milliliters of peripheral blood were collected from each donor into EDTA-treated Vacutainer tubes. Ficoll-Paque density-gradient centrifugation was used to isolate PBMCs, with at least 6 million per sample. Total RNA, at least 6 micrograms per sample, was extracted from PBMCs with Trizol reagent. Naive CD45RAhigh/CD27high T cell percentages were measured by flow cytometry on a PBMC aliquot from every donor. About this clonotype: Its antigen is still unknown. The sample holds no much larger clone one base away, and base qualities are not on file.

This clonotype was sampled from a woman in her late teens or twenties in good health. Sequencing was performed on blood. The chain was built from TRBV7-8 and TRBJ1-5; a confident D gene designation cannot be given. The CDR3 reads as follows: CASSHAGPYSNQPQHF. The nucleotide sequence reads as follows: TGTGCCAGCAGCCACGCCGGGCCGTATAGCAATCAGCCCCAGCATTTT.